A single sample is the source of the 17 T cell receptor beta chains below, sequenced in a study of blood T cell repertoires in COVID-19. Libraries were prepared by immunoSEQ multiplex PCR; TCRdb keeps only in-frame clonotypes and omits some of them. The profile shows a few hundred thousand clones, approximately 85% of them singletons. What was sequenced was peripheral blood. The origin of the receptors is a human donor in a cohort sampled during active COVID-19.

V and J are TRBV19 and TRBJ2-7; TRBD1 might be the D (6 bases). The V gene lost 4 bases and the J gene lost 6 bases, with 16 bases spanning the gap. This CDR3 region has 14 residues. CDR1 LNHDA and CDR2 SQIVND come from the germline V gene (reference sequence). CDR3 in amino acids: CASSNPTGLSEQYF. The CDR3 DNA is TGTGCCAGTAGTAATCCTACAGGGCTGAGCGAGCAGTACTTC.

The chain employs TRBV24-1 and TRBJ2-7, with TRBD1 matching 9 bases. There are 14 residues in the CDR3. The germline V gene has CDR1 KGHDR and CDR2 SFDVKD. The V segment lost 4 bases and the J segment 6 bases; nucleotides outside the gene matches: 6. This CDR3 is CATSDSGTGFEQYF. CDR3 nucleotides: TGTGCCACCAGTGACTCCGGGACAGGGTTCGAGCAGTACTTC.

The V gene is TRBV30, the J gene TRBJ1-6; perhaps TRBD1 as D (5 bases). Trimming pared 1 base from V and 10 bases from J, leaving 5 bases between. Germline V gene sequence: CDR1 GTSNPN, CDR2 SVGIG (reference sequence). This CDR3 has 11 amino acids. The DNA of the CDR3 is TGTGCCTGGAGTGAGGGGTCACCCCTCCACTTT. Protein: CAWSEGSPLHF. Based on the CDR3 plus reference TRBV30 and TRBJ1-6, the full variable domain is SQTIHQWPATLVQPVGSPLSLECTVEGTSNPNLYWYRQAAGRGLQLLFYSVGIGQISSEVPQNLSASRPQDRQFILSSKKLLLSDSGFYLCAWSEGSPLHFGNGTRLTVT.

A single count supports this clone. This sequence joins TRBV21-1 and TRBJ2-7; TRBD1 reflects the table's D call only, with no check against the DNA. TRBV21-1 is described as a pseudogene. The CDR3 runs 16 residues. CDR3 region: CASSQGWTGGLCEQYF. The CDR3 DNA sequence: TGTGCCAGCAGTCAAGGATGGACAGGGGGCTTGTGTGAGCAGTACTTC.

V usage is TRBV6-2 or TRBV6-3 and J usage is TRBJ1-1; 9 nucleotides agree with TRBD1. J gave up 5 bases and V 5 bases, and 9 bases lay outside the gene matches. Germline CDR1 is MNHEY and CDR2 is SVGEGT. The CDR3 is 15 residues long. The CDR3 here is CASSRRDRGRTEAFF. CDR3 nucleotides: TGTGCCAGCAGTCGGCGTGACAGGGGGAGGACTGAAGCTTTCTTT.

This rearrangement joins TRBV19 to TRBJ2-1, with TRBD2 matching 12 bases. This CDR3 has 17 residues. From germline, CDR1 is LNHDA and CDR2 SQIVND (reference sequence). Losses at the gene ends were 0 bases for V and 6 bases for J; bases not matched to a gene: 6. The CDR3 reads CASSIDLRLAGVNEQFF. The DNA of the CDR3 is TGTGCCAGTAGTATAGATCTCCGACTAGCGGGGGTCAATGAGCAGTTCTTC.

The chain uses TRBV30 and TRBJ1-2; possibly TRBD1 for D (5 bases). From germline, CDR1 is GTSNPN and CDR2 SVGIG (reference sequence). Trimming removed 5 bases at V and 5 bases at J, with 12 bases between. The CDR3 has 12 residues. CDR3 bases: TGTGCCTGGTCAACGAGGACATATGGCTACACCTTC. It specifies CAWSTRTYGYTF.

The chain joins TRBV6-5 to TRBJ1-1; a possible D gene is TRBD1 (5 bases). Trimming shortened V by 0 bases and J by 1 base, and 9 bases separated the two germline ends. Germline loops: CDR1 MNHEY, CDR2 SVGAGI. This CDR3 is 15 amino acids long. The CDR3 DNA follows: TGTGCCAGCAGTTACTCATATGACAGGAACACTGAAGCTTTCTTT. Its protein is CASSYSYDRNTEAFF.

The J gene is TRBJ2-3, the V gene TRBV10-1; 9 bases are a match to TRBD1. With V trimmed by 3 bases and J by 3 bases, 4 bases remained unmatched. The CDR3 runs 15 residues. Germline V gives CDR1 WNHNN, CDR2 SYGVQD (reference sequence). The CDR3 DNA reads TGCGCCAGCAGTGAAGGGACAGGGAGGACAGATACGCAGTATTTT. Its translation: CASSEGTGRTDTQYF.

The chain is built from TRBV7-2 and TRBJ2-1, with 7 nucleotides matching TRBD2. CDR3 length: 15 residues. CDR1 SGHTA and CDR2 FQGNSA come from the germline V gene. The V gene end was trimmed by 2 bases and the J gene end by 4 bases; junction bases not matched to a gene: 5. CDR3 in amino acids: CASSLIGRTYNEQFF. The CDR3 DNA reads TGTGCCAGCAGCTTAATCGGGAGGACTTACAATGAGCAGTTCTTC.

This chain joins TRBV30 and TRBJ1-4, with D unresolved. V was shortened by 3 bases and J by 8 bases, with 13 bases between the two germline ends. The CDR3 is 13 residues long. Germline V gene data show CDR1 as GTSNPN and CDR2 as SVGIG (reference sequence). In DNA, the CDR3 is TGTGCCTGGAGGAGGCCCGATGGGGAAAAACTGTTTTTT. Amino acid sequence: CAWRRPDGEKLFF. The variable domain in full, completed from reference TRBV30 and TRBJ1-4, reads SQTIHQWPATLVQPVGSPLSLECTVEGTSNPNLYWYRQAAGRGLQLLFYSVGIGQISSEVPQNLSASRPQDRQFILSSKKLLLSDSGFYLCAWRRPDGEKLFFGSGTQLSVL.

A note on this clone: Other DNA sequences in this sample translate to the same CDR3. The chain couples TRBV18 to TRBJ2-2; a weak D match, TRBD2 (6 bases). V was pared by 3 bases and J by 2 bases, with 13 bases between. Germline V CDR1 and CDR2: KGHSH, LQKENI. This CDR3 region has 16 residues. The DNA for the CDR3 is TGTGCCAGCTCACCCCCCGGGGGTCCCAACACCGGGGAGCTGTTTTTT. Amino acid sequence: CASSPPGGPNTGELFF. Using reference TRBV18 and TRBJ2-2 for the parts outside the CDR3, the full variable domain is NAGVMQNPRHLVRRRGQEARLRCSPMKGHSHVYWYRQLPEEGLKFMVYLQKENIIDESGMPKERFSAEFPKEGPSILRIQQVVRGDSAAYFCASSPPGGPNTGELFFGEGSRLTVL.

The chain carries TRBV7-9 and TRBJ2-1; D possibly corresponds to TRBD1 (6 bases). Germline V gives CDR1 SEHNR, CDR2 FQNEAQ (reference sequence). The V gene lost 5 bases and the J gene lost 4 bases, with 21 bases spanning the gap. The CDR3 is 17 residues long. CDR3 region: CASSLYRTALGYNEQFF. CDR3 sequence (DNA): TGTGCCAGCAGCCTCTACAGGACAGCCCTGGGTTACAATGAGCAGTTCTTC. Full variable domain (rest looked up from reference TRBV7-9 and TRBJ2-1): DTGVSQNPRHKITKRGQNVTFRCDPISEHNRLYWYRQTLGQGPEFLTYFQNEAQLEKSRLLSDRFSAERPKGSFSTLEIQRTEQGDSAMYLCASSLYRTALGYNEQFFGPGTRLTVL.

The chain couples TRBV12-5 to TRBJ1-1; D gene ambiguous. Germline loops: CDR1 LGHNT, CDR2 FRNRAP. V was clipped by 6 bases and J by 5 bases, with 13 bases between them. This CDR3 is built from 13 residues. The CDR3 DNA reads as TGTGCTAGTGGCCCAACTCTTCGGACTGAAGCTTTCTTT. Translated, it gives CASGPTLRTEAFF.

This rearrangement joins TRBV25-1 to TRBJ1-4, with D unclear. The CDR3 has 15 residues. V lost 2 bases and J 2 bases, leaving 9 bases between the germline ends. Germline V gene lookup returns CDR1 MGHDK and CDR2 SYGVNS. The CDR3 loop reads CASSEGGSTNEKLFF. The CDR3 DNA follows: TGTGCCAGCAGTGAAGGAGGGTCGACTAATGAAAAACTGTTTTTT.

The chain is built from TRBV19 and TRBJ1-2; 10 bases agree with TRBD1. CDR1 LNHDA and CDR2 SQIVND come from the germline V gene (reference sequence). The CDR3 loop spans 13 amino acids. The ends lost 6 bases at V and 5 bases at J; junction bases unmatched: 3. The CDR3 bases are TGTGCCAGTAGCCGGACAGGGGGGTATGGCTACACCTTC. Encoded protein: CASSRTGGYGYTF.

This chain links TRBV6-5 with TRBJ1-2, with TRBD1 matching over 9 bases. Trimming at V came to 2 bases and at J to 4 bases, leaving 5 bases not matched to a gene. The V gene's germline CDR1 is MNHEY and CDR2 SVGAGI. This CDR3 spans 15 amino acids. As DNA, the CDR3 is TGTGCCAGCAGTTACGGGACAGGGACTACCTATGGCTACACCTTC. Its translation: CASSYGTGTTYGYTF.